These T cell receptor beta chains were read from a single sample in a study of beta chain features in type 1 diabetes. Assay: immunoSEQ multiplex PCR; the TCRdb copy retains only in-frame clones and omits some. The profile shows about 930,000 clones, roughly a sixth of them singletons. The sample taken for sequencing was naive CD4+ T cells from blood. These receptors were obtained from a woman under 30 in good health. Both conserved end residues are part of each CDR3. The order of the fields is D gene, CDR3 length, clone size, J gene, V gene, CDR3 protein, CDR3 DNA. The D gene is left open where the match is weak. A row's size may be missing; if present it is once, few, many or a size class.

>-|14|few|TRBJ1-2|TRBV28
CASKTIGVRDGYTF
TGTGCCAGCAAGACCATAGGAGTCAGGGATGGCTACACCTTC
>-|15|-|TRBJ2-1|TRBV6-5
CASSWGKGASNEQFF
TGTGCCAGCAGTTGGGGGAAAGGGGCATCCAATGAGCAGTTCTTC
>-|12|-|TRBJ2-1|TRBV7-2
CASSPSPDKQFF
TGTGCCAGCAGCCCGAGTCCGGATAAGCAGTTCTTC
>TRBD2|18|-|TRBJ2-1|TRBV5-1
CASSLGTSGRASYNEQFF
TGCGCCAGCAGCTTGGGGACTAGCGGGAGGGCCTCCTACAATGAGCAGTTCTTC
>-|14|-|TRBJ1-2|TRBV7-2
CASSGATTGHGYTF
TGTGCCAGCAGCGGGGCCACCACGGGCCATGGCTACACCTTC
>TRBD2|15|few|TRBJ2-7|TRBV6-5
CASSSHLAGGSEQYF
TGTGCCAGCAGTTCCCACTTAGCGGGAGGGAGCGAGCAGTACTTC
>-|13|-|TRBJ1-2|TRBV19
CASSPASLYGYTF
TGTGCCAGTAGTCCCGCGTCCTTGTATGGCTACACCTTC
>TRBD1|17|-|TRBJ2-6|TRBV5-4
CASSFGQGNSGANVLTF
TGTGCCAGCAGCTTCGGACAGGGGAACTCTGGGGCCAACGTCCTGACTTTC
>TRBD1|14|-|TRBJ2-2|TRBV28
CASRRTGGTGELFF
TGTGCCAGCAGGCGGACAGGGGGAACCGGGGAGCTGTTTTTT
>-|14|-|TRBJ2-7|TRBV27
CASRVWGAGSEQYF
TGTGCCAGCAGAGTATGGGGGGCAGGCAGCGAGCAGTACTTC
>-|15|-|TRBJ2-1|TRBV5-4
CASSLSGIHYNEQFF
TGTGCCAGCAGCTTATCTGGGATCCACTACAATGAGCAGTTCTTC
>TRBD1|13|-|TRBJ2-4|TRBV7-9
CASSFQGADIQYF
TGTGCCAGCAGCTTTCAGGGGGCTGACATTCAGTACTTC
>-|15|few|TRBJ2-2|TRBV5-1
CASSLGGLNTGELFF
TGCGCCAGCAGCTTGGGGGGCTTGAACACCGGGGAGCTGTTTTTT
>TRBD1|15|-|TRBJ2-5|TRBV9
CASSPRQGYQETQYF
TGTGCCAGCAGCCCTCGACAGGGATACCAAGAGACCCAGTACTTC
>-|10|-|TRBJ2-5|TRBV20-1
CSAREGTQYF
TGCAGTGCTAGAGAGGGGACCCAGTACTTC
>-|15|-|TRBJ2-4|TRBV18
CASSPLAARQNIQYF
TGTGCCAGCTCACCACTGGCAGCGAGGCAAAACATTCAGTACTTC
>-|16|-|TRBJ1-5|TRBV4-1
CASSQGPLYPNQPQHF
TGCGCCAGCAGCCAAGGTCCACTATACCCTAATCAGCCCCAGCATTTT
>-|16|-|TRBJ1-3|TRBV5-1
CASSAGTASSGNTIYF
TGCGCCAGCAGCGCCGGGACGGCAAGCTCTGGAAACACCATATATTTT
>-|11|-|TRBJ2-7|TRBV5-6
CASSFEYEQYF
TGTGCCAGCAGCTTCGAGTACGAGCAGTACTTC
>-|14|few|TRBJ2-6|TRBV18
CASSARSGANVLTF
TGTGCCAGCTCAGCCCGCTCTGGGGCCAACGTCCTGACTTTC
>TRBD2|13|few|TRBJ2-1|TRBV5-4
CASSATSHNEQFF
TGTGCCAGCAGCGCGACTAGCCACAATGAGCAGTTCTTC
>-|13|few|TRBJ2-5|TRBV5-1
CASSSLVGETQYF
TGCGCCAGCAGCTCTTTGGTCGGGGAGACCCAGTACTTC
>-|15|few|TRBJ2-7|TRBV14
CASSRFEDSHYEQYF
TGTGCCAGCAGCCGATTTGAAGACTCGCACTACGAGCAGTACTTC
>TRBD2|16|-|TRBJ2-1|TRBV11-2
CASSLGGSISYNEQFF
TGTGCCAGCAGCTTGGGCGGGAGCATTTCCTACAATGAGCAGTTCTTC
>-|17|-|TRBJ2-7|TRBV21-1
CASSRGGRQYNSYEQYF
TGTGCCAGCAGCAGGGGCGGGAGGCAATACAACTCCTACGAGCAGTACTTC
>TRBD1|17|-|TRBJ2-5|TRBV25-1
CASSDPQGQGIQETQYF
TGTGCCAGCAGTGATCCGCAAGGACAGGGAATCCAAGAGACCCAGTACTTC
>TRBD2|14|few|TRBJ2-5|TRBV10-3
CAISVQREGETQYF
TGTGCCATCAGTGTTCAGCGGGAGGGAGAGACCCAGTACTTC
>TRBD2|15|-|TRBJ2-3|TRBV5-1
CASSLAGTSGNTQYF
TGCGCCAGCAGCTTGGCGGGAACTAGCGGGAATACGCAGTATTTT
>TRBD2|16|-|TRBJ2-3|TRBV10-1
CASSERAGVIVDTQYF
TGCGCCAGCAGTGAGCGGGCGGGAGTAATTGTGGATACGCAGTATTTT
>-|16|-|TRBJ2-6|TRBV11-3
CASSLGRSSGANVLTF
TGTGCCAGCAGCTTAGGACGGAGCTCTGGGGCCAACGTCCTGACTTTC
>TRBD1|13|few|TRBJ2-1|TRBV13
CASSTTGDNEQFF
TGTGCCAGCAGCACGACAGGGGATAATGAGCAGTTCTTC
>-|15|few|TRBJ2-5|TRBV9
CASSATQGMGETQYF
TGTGCCAGCAGCGCTACCCAGGGGATGGGGGAGACCCAGTACTTC
>TRBD1|16|few|TRBJ2-5|TRBV6-6
CASSTFRGQGRETQYF
TGTGCCAGCAGTACATTCCGAGGACAGGGCCGGGAGACCCAGTACTTC